This T cell receptor beta chain appears in the sequencing data of a study of regulatory T cells in long-lasting Graves disease. Ten or more counts support this clonotype. As yet, its antigen is unknown. Findings of the study overall: Reduced TCR diversity was observed in persistent Graves' patients versus newly diagnosed patients.

Germline V gene lookup returns CDR1 MNHNS and CDR2 SASEGT. The ends were cut back, 5 bases at V and 3 bases at J, with 17 bases in the middle. This CDR3 has 15 amino acids. Arm-PCR with iRepertoire HTBI primers amplified the CDR3 regions for these TCR beta libraries. MiXCR, run by TCRdb on the multiplex PCR reads, gives a single entry per CDR3 protein. The sample includes around 480,000 distinct CDR3 sequences, 15% to 20% of them seen just once. Time point reported: newly diagnosed GD, antithyroid drugs for less than 3 months. TCR sequences were obtained from RNA taken from PBMCs. American Thyroid Association guidelines served as the basis for diagnosing Graves' disease. Patient provenance is recorded as an endocrinology department in Xi'an, China. This sample also belongs to another study, concerning T cells in Graves' hyperthyroidism and ophthalmopathy. That paper notes: TCR CDR3 underwent first-round RT-PCR with the HTBI primer set.

This sequence was found in a man aged 35 to 55 with Graves disease. The sequencing used peripheral blood mononuclear cells (PBMCs), collected at new diagnosis, from a patient treated with antithyroid drugs. The chain uses TRBV6-1 and TRBJ2-7; no reliable D call. The CDR3 here is CASSPGRIEVYEQYF. CDR3 DNA: TGTGCCAGCAGTCCAGGACGGATAGAAGTCTACGAGCAGTACTTC.